The following is a T cell receptor beta chain sequence with its context. This clone was recorded a few times. Its cognate antigen has yet to be identified. Base qualities are not at hand, and no much larger clone is one base apart. In total, roughly 710 healthy bone marrow donors made up the cohort. Cohort members were all nominally healthy when sampled, although unrecorded immune exposures were likely present. The donor was CMV seropositive and was included in the group of about 290 seropositive cohort members. Every donor gave a peripheral blood sample, and the peripheral blood mononuclear cells from that sample were used for TCR beta sequencing. The Qiagen DNeasy Blood Extraction Kit was used to extract genomic DNA from the blood cell samples. Receptors were amplified or captured by the immunoSEQ multiplex PCR assay. The multiplex PCR relied on a mix of 60 forward primers for TCR Vbeta segments and 13 reverse primers for TCR Jbeta segments. A multiplex PCR assay on genomic DNA amplified the CDR3 region of rearranged TCR beta genes. On the Illumina HiSeq System, the amplified TCR beta libraries were sequenced as 87-base-pair reads. As for the authors' bioinformatics: A later analysis counted tens of millions of unique TCR beta chains across the 666 repertoires, and some 11 million of these chains were shared by at least two donors. A nearest-neighbor algorithm error-corrected the raw reads and collapsed the reads into unique sequences, merging closely related sequences to remove PCR and sequencing errors. Alignment of CDR3 sequences to IMGT reference sequences was used to assign V, D and J gene segments. For a sequence to be retained, at least a six-nucleotide match to both a V gene segment and a J gene segment was required. Rearrangements were called productive when the CDR3 lacked stop codons and stayed in frame with V and J; all others were non-productive. CDR3 was defined by IMGT convention, running from the second conserved V-encoded cysteine to the conserved J-encoded phenylalanine. The earlier analysis of 587 of the donors excluded sequences that lacked an unambiguous match to a single V gene segment. An earlier analysis of about 590 of the donors classified V segments as functional when productive rearrangements were above 56.7% and as segregating when the standard deviation between donors was above 5%. A statistical classification framework was built to diagnose cytomegalovirus status from the catalog of TCR beta chain sequences. In a later analysis, TCR nucleotide sequences were compared against IMGT/GENE-DB human TR gene sequences so that V and J genes could be assigned. In a later analysis, CDR3 sequences and most-parsimonious VDJ recombination scenarios were assigned using the TCRdist pipeline. A later analysis defined each TCR beta chain by its CDR3 amino acid sequence plus V-gene family, and excluded reads lacking a unique V-gene family. To address suspected cross-contamination and a sequencing artifact, a later analysis removed around 600 highly shared, low-generation-probability nucleotide sequences. For each public chain, a later analysis derived a clonal expansion index from normalized ranks of inferred template counts within each repertoire. Generation probabilities in a later analysis came from a VDJ recombination model fitted to out-of-frame rearrangements, and those results were checked against IGoR. In a later analysis, hypergeometric tests were used to score TCR-TCR, TCR-HLA and TCR-CMV co-occurrence, with a repertoire-size bias correction applied to TCR pairs. To estimate false discovery rates, a later analysis permuted the HLA or CMV assignments 20 times. In a later analysis, co-occurring TCRs were grouped using DBSCAN, with TCRdist sequence similarity added in when clustering inside HLA-allele-positive subsets. Repertoires with fewer than 30,000 or more than 120,000 public chains, plus five repertoires with anomalous nucleotide sharing, were excluded from co-occurrence clustering. TCRdb stores this immuneACCESS table with in-frame sequences only. Part of the clones is absent; in the studies checked, under half of the shortfall reflects unresolved V genes, and no reason is known for the rest. V and J calls and clone size are copied from that table; D and trimming were computed from the DNA. The sample table shows over 100,000 clones, and about 80% are seen once. Of the sample, 2.5% to 3.5% is held by the ten largest clones.

This record belongs to a study of cytomegalovirus exposure and HLA in healthy donors (dated by TCRdb to about 2017). Turning to the overall study: An earlier analysis of several hundred of the donors reported 276 Gb of sequence data and around 100 million unique TCR beta sequences obtained from about 170 million T cells. Every discovery cohort repertoire had been produced on one sequencing platform. About five DR-DQ haplotypes were handled as single units for association and clustering because linkage in the cohort was strong. To predict cytomegalovirus infection status, the study combined high-throughput TCR immunosequencing, statistical association of individual TCRs with disease status, and machine learning. To decide whether each TCR beta V gene segment behaved as functional or pseudogenic, an earlier analysis of some 600 of the donors relied on high-throughput TCR beta sequencing. In a later genetic analysis, genome-wide SNP genotypes for 398 of the 666 donors were used, and that subset was treated as a discovery cohort. Donor age, sex, ethnicity and CMV serostatus were collected together with the repertoire data. The genetic ancestry cluster associated with self-reported Caucasian donors included approximately 85% of the roughly 410 genotyped donors. Both class I and class II loci were covered by HLA typing, at four-digit resolution. The T cell repertoires of 550 to 850 subjects were profiled by immunosequencing and related to cytomegalovirus serostatus. The number of donors typed differed by locus, with roughly 629-640 for A, B, C, DRB1 and DQB1, more than 500 for DQA1, 600 to 610 for DPA1, and approximately 470 for DPB1. Roughly 310 gigabases of sequencing data and roughly 90 million unique TCR sequences were included in an early release covering under 650 HLA-typed donors. To study patterns of TCR occurrence, a later analysis re-analyzed previously published TCR beta repertoires from hundreds of donors and added high-resolution HLA genotyping. The later analysis used no new phenotypic data to find candidate immune exposures, relying instead on TCR beta sequences and their occurrence across donors. The study aimed to test whether signatures of past pathogen exposure could be identified by cataloging public T cell receptors. On average, about 240,000 unique TCR beta nucleotide sequences were sequenced per donor among several hundred genotyped donors of the cohort, with roughly 18% of those sequences being non-productive. Besides the first cohort of around 670 subjects, a separate validation cohort made up of 90 to 150 different subjects was used. The study at large found these results: The earlier analysis of some 540 of the donors excluded roughly 17 rarely observed V segments, including chromosome 9 orphons, because counts were too low. A later analysis associated 17,000 or so TCR beta sequences with specific HLA alleles at a false discovery rate of 0.05. According to a later analysis, parvovirus B19, influenza, CMV and Epstein-Barr virus appeared linked to several top co-occurrence clusters. A further reported finding was that TCR beta sequences accurately predicted the HLA-A and HLA-B alleles for most subjects in the first cohort. In a later genetic analysis, a missense DCLRE1C variant was associated with V-gene and J-gene trimming of TCR beta chains, and the association was replicated in an independent cohort. An earlier analysis of some 560 of the donors showed that most TCR beta V segments appeared in productive rearrangements either about 90% or about 30% of the time, which broadly matched IMGT annotations. Presence/absence analyses assumed roughly uniform sequencing depth across donors, an assumption that may not hold. This cohort had only TCR beta chains sequenced, and the lack of alpha or paired-chain data limited which features could be detected. For the cohort, immune exposure information was limited to CMV serostatus. Correlated functional status among segregating V segments might be attributable to linkage disequilibrium, but an unknown experimental factor could not be ruled out. Because HLA typing was missing for some donors at each locus, association tests included only the typed subset. According to a later analysis, most CMV-associated TCR beta chains appeared to be HLA-restricted, and the HLA associations seemed to be driven largely by CMV exposure. The authors suggested that the approach could potentially be extended to other disease states and immunological phenotypes. In a later genetic analysis, fewer N-insertions in productive TCRs were reported among donors in an Asian-associated ancestry cluster than the roughly 700-donor mean. Strong co-occurrence of HLA alleles, especially DR and DQ, made assigning TCR associations to individual alleles difficult. In the study, about 150 TCR beta chains were listed as associated with cytomegalovirus. Most TCR sequences were seen in very few donors, while some public TCRs were found in many individuals. Compared with equally common non-associated chains, HLA-associated TCR beta chains in a later analysis were more clonally expanded and had lower generation probabilities. The classifier was reported to diagnose cytomegalovirus status with high specificity and sensitivity in both the original cohort and the validation cohort. The sequencing pipeline was judged likely to have produced a cluster of highly shared sequence variants as a technical artifact. In vitro tests confirmed that a few of the cytomegalovirus-associated TCR beta chains recognize cytomegalovirus antigens. According to a later analysis, TCR association rates differed among HLA loci, with DRB1 alleles showing the most associated TCRs and HLA-C alleles showing the fewest.

The sequenced sample consisted of PBMCs. The TCR comes from a woman between 18 and 29 years old in good health and CMV-seropositive.

The nucleotide sequence is TGCGCCAGCAGTGAGTCCACCTACGAGCAGTACTTC. This yields the protein CASSESTYEQYF. The chain is assembled from TRBV10-1 and TRBJ2-7; no D segment can be confidently identified. Inclusive of the bounding cysteine and phenylalanine, the CDR3 is 12 residues long. Only the CDR3 portion is preserved as DNA: 36 bases, with reading frame beginning at the first base. Trimming at the junction amounts to 0 bases on V and 2 bases on J, and the germline ends lie 2 bases apart. From the germline V gene (reference sequence), CDR1 is WNHNN and CDR2 is SYGVQD.